A selection of T cell receptor beta chains follows, all from one sample in a study of T-cell reconstitution after alpha-beta-depleted transplantation in children. TCRdb reanalysed the PCR reads using MiXCR and keeps one entry per CDR3 protein. The sample has 120,000 or so distinct CDR3 sequences; around 10% are singletons. The sample consisted of PBMCs from the stem cell graft donor, taken from the stem cell graft. These TCRs come from a human donor who donated a stem cell graft to a child with acute lymphoblastic leukemia. CDR3s include the opening cysteine and the closing phenylalanine or tryptophan. Each record gives: V gene, D gene, clone size, J gene, CDR3 protein, CDR3 DNA. D genes are given only for firm matches. The size of a clone is reported for some rows only, either as once, few or many, or as a class for expanded clones.

v_gene: TRBV7-2; d_gene: NA; abundance: many; j_gene: TRBJ2-7; CDR3aa: CASSYGQYRYEQYF; CDR3nt: TGTGCCAGCAGCTACGGACAGTACCGCTACGAGCAGTACTTC
v_gene: TRBV29-1; d_gene: NA; abundance: many; j_gene: TRBJ2-1; CDR3aa: CSVEALGLWGDDGNEQFF; CDR3nt: TGCAGCGTTGAAGCCCTAGGACTCTGGGGGGATGACGGCAATGAGCAGTTCTTC
v_gene: TRBV30; d_gene: TRBD1; abundance: many; j_gene: TRBJ2-7; CDR3aa: CAWGYRGEQYF; CDR3nt: TGTGCCTGGGGGTACAGGGGCGAGCAGTACTTC
v_gene: TRBV20-1; d_gene: NA; abundance: many; j_gene: TRBJ1-5; CDR3aa: CSARDRNHGSNQPQHF; CDR3nt: TGCAGTGCTAGAGATAGGAATCACGGGAGCAATCAGCCCCAGCATTTT
v_gene: TRBV4-3; d_gene: TRBD2; abundance: many; j_gene: TRBJ2-1; CDR3aa: CASSQDLAGTYNEQFF; CDR3nt: TGCGCCAGCAGCCAAGATCTAGCGGGGACTTACAATGAGCAGTTCTTC
v_gene: TRBV5-1; d_gene: TRBD1; abundance: many; j_gene: TRBJ2-7; CDR3aa: CASSPTGRSYEQYF; CDR3nt: TGCGCCAGCAGCCCGACAGGGAGATCCTACGAGCAGTACTTC
v_gene: TRBV5-1; d_gene: TRBD2; abundance: many; j_gene: TRBJ2-2; CDR3aa: CASSLGFAAGVYRNTGELFF; CDR3nt: TGCGCCAGCAGCTTGGGGTTCGCAGCGGGGGTCTACCGGAACACCGGGGAGCTGTTTTTT
v_gene: TRBV20-1; d_gene: NA; abundance: many; j_gene: TRBJ1-5; CDR3aa: CSARDSSNQPQHF; CDR3nt: TGCAGTGCTAGGGACAGTAGCAATCAGCCCCAGCATTTT
v_gene: TRBV10-3; d_gene: TRBD1; abundance: many; j_gene: TRBJ1-3; CDR3aa: CAISPWDRTSGNTIYF; CDR3nt: TGTGCCATCAGTCCCTGGGACAGGACCTCTGGAAACACCATATATTTT
v_gene: TRBV9; d_gene: NA; abundance: many; j_gene: TRBJ1-1; CDR3aa: CASSVNTGTEAFF; CDR3nt: TGTGCCAGCAGCGTCAACACGGGCACTGAAGCTTTCTTT
v_gene: TRBV7-6; d_gene: NA; abundance: many; j_gene: TRBJ2-2; CDR3aa: CASSLFPGMNTGELFF; CDR3nt: TGTGCCAGCAGCTTATTTCCGGGGATGAACACCGGGGAGCTGTTTTTT
v_gene: TRBV10-3; d_gene: NA; abundance: many; j_gene: TRBJ1-6; CDR3aa: CAISAGTWPRNSPLHF; CDR3nt: TGTGCCATCAGTGCGGGGACATGGCCTCGCAATTCACCCCTCCACTTT
v_gene: TRBV6-5; d_gene: NA; abundance: many; j_gene: TRBJ2-3; CDR3aa: CASSYGGSTADTQYF; CDR3nt: TGTGCCAGCAGTTATGGAGGGAGTACGGCAGATACGCAGTATTTT
v_gene: TRBV5-1; d_gene: NA; abundance: few; j_gene: TRBJ2-5; CDR3aa: CASSPRGEETQYF; CDR3nt: TGCGCCAGCAGTCCCCGCGGGGAAGAGACCCAGTACTTC
v_gene: TRBV15; d_gene: NA; abundance: NA; j_gene: TRBJ2-7; CDR3aa: CATSSRFPGKATYEQYF; CDR3nt: TGTGCCACCAGCAGCCGCTTCCCAGGGAAGGCTACGTACGAGCAGTACTTC
v_gene: TRBV7-2; d_gene: TRBD2; abundance: many; j_gene: TRBJ2-7; CDR3aa: CASSLRTSGPYEQYF; CDR3nt: TGTGCCAGCAGCCTCCGGACTAGCGGTCCCTACGAGCAGTACTTC
v_gene: TRBV24-1; d_gene: NA; abundance: many; j_gene: TRBJ1-2; CDR3aa: CATSDFRRWEGYTF; CDR3nt: TGTGCCACCAGTGATTTCAGACGTTGGGAGGGCTACACCTTC
v_gene: TRBV7-9; d_gene: TRBD1; abundance: many; j_gene: TRBJ1-1; CDR3aa: CASSFGQGAFF; CDR3nt: TGTGCCAGCAGCTTTGGACAGGGAGCTTTCTTT
v_gene: TRBV24-1; d_gene: TRBD2; abundance: many; j_gene: TRBJ2-1; CDR3aa: CATSDSGREYNEQFF; CDR3nt: TGTGCCACCAGTGATTCAGGGCGGGAGTACAATGAGCAGTTCTTC
v_gene: TRBV28; d_gene: NA; abundance: many; j_gene: TRBJ1-1; CDR3aa: CAVRGTPPEAFF; CDR3nt: TGTGCAGTAAGGGGGACACCTCCTGAAGCTTTCTTT
v_gene: TRBV18; d_gene: TRBD1; abundance: many; j_gene: TRBJ1-2; CDR3aa: CASSAGQTSYGYTF; CDR3nt: TGTGCCAGTTCAGCGGGACAGACATCCTATGGCTACACCTTC
v_gene: TRBV29-1; d_gene: TRBD1; abundance: many; j_gene: TRBJ2-7; CDR3aa: CSVEDRVSPYEQYF; CDR3nt: TGCAGCGTCGAGGACAGGGTCTCCCCCTACGAGCAGTACTTC
v_gene: TRBV15; d_gene: NA; abundance: many; j_gene: TRBJ2-2; CDR3aa: CATSSWRSANTGELFF; CDR3nt: TGTGCCACCAGCTCCTGGCGGAGTGCGAACACCGGGGAGCTGTTTTTT
v_gene: TRBV3-1; d_gene: NA; abundance: few; j_gene: TRBJ2-6; CDR3aa: CASCPFVYGPSGANVLTF; CDR3nt: TGTGCCAGCTGCCCATTCGTTTATGGGCCCTCTGGGGCCAACGTCCTGACTTTC
v_gene: TRBV5-1; d_gene: TRBD1; abundance: many; j_gene: TRBJ2-7; CDR3aa: CASSWDRGYEQYF; CDR3nt: TGCGCCAGCAGCTGGGACAGAGGCTACGAGCAGTACTTC
v_gene: TRBV9; d_gene: TRBD2; abundance: many; j_gene: TRBJ2-2; CDR3aa: CASSARTSGTGELFF; CDR3nt: TGTGCCAGCAGCGCTAGGACTAGCGGGACCGGGGAGCTGTTTTTT
v_gene: TRBV7-6; d_gene: TRBD2; abundance: many; j_gene: TRBJ2-2; CDR3aa: CASSLVVAGVPGELFF; CDR3nt: TGTGCCAGCAGCTTGGTGGTAGCGGGAGTCCCCGGGGAGCTGTTTTTT
v_gene: TRBV20-1; d_gene: NA; abundance: many; j_gene: TRBJ2-2; CDR3aa: CAARAGLNTGELFF; CDR3nt: TGCGCTGCACGCGCCGGTTTGAACACCGGGGAGCTGTTTTTT
v_gene: TRBV7-2; d_gene: NA; abundance: many; j_gene: TRBJ1-2; CDR3aa: CASSLSDSKAYGYTF; CDR3nt: TGTGCCAGCAGCTTATCGGACAGTAAGGCCTATGGCTACACCTTC
v_gene: TRBV15; d_gene: NA; abundance: many; j_gene: TRBJ2-7; CDR3aa: CATSGDGYEQYF; CDR3nt: TGTGCCACCAGCGGGGACGGATACGAGCAGTACTTC
v_gene: TRBV5-1; d_gene: NA; abundance: many; j_gene: TRBJ2-6; CDR3aa: CASSLTTAISGANVLTF; CDR3nt: TGCGCCAGCAGCTTGACGACGGCTATCTCTGGGGCCAACGTCCTGACTTTC
v_gene: TRBV29-1; d_gene: NA; abundance: many; j_gene: TRBJ2-3; CDR3aa: CSVVPSDRTDTQYF; CDR3nt: TGCAGCGTTGTCCCGTCGGACAGAACAGATACGCAGTATTTT
v_gene: TRBV4-3; d_gene: NA; abundance: many; j_gene: TRBJ2-7; CDR3aa: CASSQDFPGGIYEQYF; CDR3nt: TGCGCCAGCAGCCAAGATTTCCCCGGGGGCATCTACGAGCAGTACTTC
v_gene: TRBV12-3/TRBV12-4; d_gene: NA; abundance: many; j_gene: TRBJ1-2; CDR3aa: CASKTEVGRDYGYTF; CDR3nt: TGTGCCAGCAAAACTGAAGTAGGAAGGGACTATGGCTACACCTTC
v_gene: TRBV29-1; d_gene: NA; abundance: many; j_gene: TRBJ2-7; CDR3aa: CSAEGVGGEQYF; CDR3nt: TGCAGCGCCGAGGGCGTAGGAGGAGAGCAGTACTTC
v_gene: TRBV5-1; d_gene: NA; abundance: many; j_gene: TRBJ2-1; CDR3aa: CASSAAVDQEQFF; CDR3nt: TGCGCCAGCAGTGCCGCGGTGGACCAAGAGCAGTTCTTC
v_gene: TRBV20-1; d_gene: TRBD1; abundance: many; j_gene: TRBJ1-4; CDR3aa: CSARDSSKGAGEKLFF; CDR3nt: TGCAGTGCTAGAGATAGTAGCAAGGGGGCAGGTGAAAAACTGTTTTTT
v_gene: TRBV12-3/TRBV12-4; d_gene: NA; abundance: NA; j_gene: TRBJ1-2; CDR3aa: CASRRSQTLGYTF; CDR3nt: TGTGCCAGCAGGAGGTCGCAGACTCTGGGCTACACCTTC
v_gene: TRBV10-3; d_gene: NA; abundance: many; j_gene: TRBJ1-1; CDR3aa: CATGFGPFEAFF; CDR3nt: TGTGCCACAGGGTTCGGACCTTTTGAAGCTTTCTTT
v_gene: TRBV12-3/TRBV12-4; d_gene: TRBD2; abundance: many; j_gene: TRBJ2-6; CDR3aa: CASISSGGIGANVLTF; CDR3nt: TGTGCCAGCATTAGTAGCGGGGGGATTGGGGCCAACGTCCTGACTTTC